Listed here are 24 T cell receptor beta chains from one sample, sequenced in a study of OX40 agonist ivuxolimab in advanced cancers. Sequencing was performed with immunoSEQ multiplex PCR; in TCRdb, only in-frame clones are kept and a portion is missing. The table lists fewer than 85,000 clones, roughly 90% of them singletons, with 2% to 2.5% in the top ten. The sample was CD4+ or CD8+ T cells sorted from blood, taken in a trial of the OX40 agonist ivuxolimab. These receptors were obtained from an adult with an advanced solid tumor such as melanoma, head and neck, liver or kidney cancer.

Turning to this clone: At one of its ends the junction is not consistent with the germline gene, which may arise from a read error. The chain has TRBV6-5 and TRBJ2-7, with TRBD2 matching over 8 bases. This CDR3 is 13 amino acids long. Germline CDR1 is MNHEY and CDR2 is SVGAGI. The CDR3 bases are TGTGCCAGCAGCGCAGAAGGTAGGGGACTAGGGTCGTTC. It encodes CASSAEGRGLGSF.

CDR3 sequence reads: CASSGTYGNTIYF. In nucleotides, the CDR3 is TGTGCCAGTAGTGGGACTTATGGAAACACCATATATTTT. The chain carries TRBV19 and TRBJ1-3; a possible D gene is TRBD1 (5 bases). Germline loops: CDR1 LNHDA, CDR2 SQIVND (reference sequence). CDR3 length equals 13 residues. Trimming shortened V by 5 bases and J by 3 bases, and 8 bases separated the two germline ends.

The CDR3 protein is CASVSVTGANVLTF. The CDR3 nucleotides read TGTGCCAGCGTTTCGGTCACTGGGGCCAACGTCCTGACTTTC. The V call is TRBV2, the J call TRBJ2-6; D unresolved. The germline gives CDR1 SNHLY, CDR2 FYNNEI. There are 14 residues in the CDR3. The V gene lost 8 bases and the J gene lost 2 bases, with 10 bases spanning the gap.

The gene calls are TRBV11-2 and TRBJ1-1; TRBD1 matches 8 bases. Germline V CDR1 and CDR2: SGHAT, FQNNGV. The J segment lost 3 bases and the V segment lost 3 bases, leaving 3 bases of the junction unmatched. This CDR3 spans 14 amino acids. The CDR3 nucleotides read TGTGCCAGCAGCTTGGGGACAGGATACACTGAAGCTTTCTTT. Its protein product is CASSLGTGYTEAFF.

The CDR3 DNA follows: TGTGCCAGCAATGCGGGGTCCTGGGATTCACCCCTCCACTTT. It is translated as CASNAGSWDSPLHF. The chain employs TRBV2 and TRBJ1-6; D is ambiguous. The CDR3 sequence is 14 residues long. Germline CDR1 reads SNHLY; CDR2 reads FYNNEI. Trimming removed 7 bases at V and 8 bases at J, with 15 bases between.

This clone has only one observation. The chain joins TRBV30 to TRBJ2-3; D is undetermined. This CDR3 is built from 12 residues. Between the trimmed V and J ends, which lost 0 bases and 9 bases, there was a span of 10 bases. The germline gives CDR1 GTSNPN, CDR2 SVGIG (reference sequence). DNA for the CDR3: TGTGCCTGGAGTGTAGAACAGACAACGCAGTATTTT. It translates to CAWSVEQTTQYF.

V gene TRBV5-1 combines with J gene TRBJ1-4, with TRBD1 matching 7 bases. V dropped 0 bases and J dropped 5; count of bases not matched to a gene: 4. The CDR3 contains 15 residues. Germline lookup yields CDR1 SGHRS and CDR2 YFSETQ. This chain's CDR3 is CASSLAGGQNEKLFF. Written as DNA, the CDR3 is TGCGCCAGCAGCTTGGCCGGGGGACAGAATGAAAAACTGTTTTTT.

The CDR3 region has the DNA TGTGCCAGCAGCTCCAGGGCTGATTCACCCCTCCACTTT. It encodes CASSSRADSPLHF. The gene calls are TRBV11-2 and TRBJ1-6; D possibly corresponds to TRBD1 (5 bases). CDR3 size: 13 residues. Germline V CDR1 and CDR2: SGHAT, FQNNGV. V lost 4 bases and J 8 bases, leaving 9 bases between the germline ends.

The rearrangement joins TRBV4-2 to TRBJ2-7, with 10 bases fitting TRBD2. CDR1 is LGHNA and CDR2 is YNFKEQ in the germline V gene. After removal of 4 bases from V and 0 bases from J, the junction contained 3 bases not matched to a gene. CDR3 length: 15 amino acids. CDR3 bases: TGTGCCAGCAGCCTCGGGACTAGCGCCTCCTACGAGCAGTACTTC. It encodes CASSLGTSASYEQYF.

Only a few counts were recorded for this clone. The chain is built from TRBV19 and TRBJ2-7, with TRBD2 matching 8 bases. Germline trimming cut 5 bases from V and 3 bases from J; bases unmatched to any gene: 6. Germline loops: CDR1 LNHDA, CDR2 SQIVND (reference sequence). The CDR3 totals 14 residues. CDR3 sequence (DNA): TGTGCCAGTAGTTACAGCGGGAGTCTCTACGAGCAGTACTTC. Protein sequence: CASSYSGSLYEQYF.

V gene TRBV5-1 combines with J gene TRBJ2-2; D might be TRBD2 (5 bases). CDR1 and CDR2 from the germline V gene are SGHRS and YFSETQ. The CDR3 extends over 15 amino acids. Trimming pared 2 bases from V and 0 bases from J, leaving 8 bases between. The CDR3 DNA reads as TGCGCCAGCAGCTTCGGGAACTCGAACACCGGGGAGCTGTTTTTT. Translation: CASSFGNSNTGELFF.

CDR3 in amino acids: CASSQGAETQYF. The CDR3 coding sequence is TGTGCCAGCAGCCAAGGGGCAGAGACCCAGTACTTC. The chain recombines TRBV21-1 with TRBJ2-5; the table's D call, TRBD1, has no DNA check behind it. TRBV21-1 is noted as a pseudogene. The CDR3 runs 12 residues.

This sequence joins TRBV7-8 and TRBJ2-3, with D possibly matching TRBD2 (5 bases). Germline V CDR1 and CDR2: SGHVS, FQNEAQ. The CDR3 spans 16 residues. Between the trimmed V and J ends, which lost 2 bases and 1 base, there was a span of 13 bases. CDR3 sequence: CASSLRRLSGTDTQYF. CDR3 DNA: TGTGCCAGCAGCTTAAGGAGGCTGTCTGGCACAGATACGCAGTATTTT.

The V gene is TRBV5-1, the J gene TRBJ1-1; no definite D call. This CDR3 has 14 amino acids. From germline, CDR1 is SGHRS and CDR2 YFSETQ. V dropped 6 bases and J dropped 1 base, with 13 bases sitting between them. CDR3 DNA: TGCGCCAGCATCGACCTAAAGGGGAACACTGAAGCTTTCTTT. Its protein is CASIDLKGNTEAFF.

The V and J genes are TRBV28 and TRBJ1-6; D remains ambiguous. The CDR3 covers 13 residues. V shed 3 bases and J shed 9 bases, with 9 bases lying between them. The germline V gene has CDR1 MDHEN and CDR2 SYDVKM. The CDR3 DNA reads TGTGCCAGCAGTTTCCCCATGGGTTCACCCCTCCACTTT. It yields the protein CASSFPMGSPLHF.

The rearrangement links TRBV28 to TRBJ2-7, with 10 bases aligning to TRBD2. The CDR3 contains 19 residues. Germline assignment: CDR1 MDHEN and CDR2 SYDVKM. Trimming took 6 bases from V and 0 from J; bases not matched to a gene: 17. In nucleotides, the CDR3 is TGTGCCAGCAGCCGCCCTAGCGGGGGCCCATTCCTAAGCTCCTACGAGCAGTACTTC. Translated, it gives CASSRPSGGPFLSSYEQYF.

The chain joins TRBV5-1 to TRBJ2-2, with 10 bases lining up with TRBD1. The CDR3 has 16 amino acids. Germline-derived CDR1 and CDR2 are SGHRS and YFSETQ. The V gene end was trimmed by 4 bases and the J gene end by 3 bases; junction bases not matched to a gene: 6. The DNA for the CDR3 is TGCGCCAGCAGCCCGGGACAGGGGTCGTACACCGGGGAGCTGTTTTTT. Protein: CASSPGQGSYTGELFF. The full variable domain, in which reference TRBV5-1 and TRBJ2-2 provide the parts outside the CDR3, is KAGVTQTPRYLIKTRGQQVTLSCSPISGHRSVSWYQQTPGQGLQFLFEYFSETQRNKGNFPGRFSGRQFSNSRSEMNVSTLELGDSALYLCASSPGQGSYTGELFFGEGSRLTVL.

This sequence joins TRBV6-1 and TRBJ1-3; the match to TRBD1 covers 9 bases. Trimming removed 0 bases from V and 4 bases from J; junction bases left unmatched: 13. This CDR3 spans 19 amino acids. Germline V gene data show CDR1 as MNHNS and CDR2 as SASEGT. The CDR3 DNA reads as TGTGCCAGCAGTGAAGCGGGACAGGGTCTCGGTATTCTAGGAAACACCATATATTTT. It yields the protein CASSEAGQGLGILGNTIYF.

J is TRBJ2-2 and V is TRBV7-9; 15 nucleotides agree with TRBD2. Germline CDR1 reads SEHNR; CDR2 reads FQNEAQ (reference sequence). The length of the CDR3 is 17 residues. The V and J ends lost 8 bases and 4 bases, in that order; junction bases with no gene match: 8. This CDR3 reads CASGGTSGGPGTGELFF. CDR3 nucleotides: TGTGCCAGCGGCGGGACTAGCGGGGGGCCGGGCACCGGGGAGCTGTTTTTT.

This clone was detected once. The chain combines TRBV5-1 with TRBJ2-3; the D is unclear. The V gene's germline CDR1 is SGHRS and CDR2 YFSETQ. The CDR3 spans 13 residues. Trimming shortened V by 3 bases and J by 0 bases, and 5 bases separated the two germline ends. CDR3 region: CASSSISTDTQYF. The CDR3 DNA is TGCGCCAGCAGCTCTATCAGCACAGATACGCAGTATTTT. The entire variable domain, with the rest obtained from reference TRBV5-1 and TRBJ2-3, is as follows: KAGVTQTPRYLIKTRGQQVTLSCSPISGHRSVSWYQQTPGQGLQFLFEYFSETQRNKGNFPGRFSGRQFSNSRSEMNVSTLELGDSALYLCASSSISTDTQYFGPGTRLTVL.

J is TRBJ2-3 and V is TRBV5-1; D is unclear. This CDR3 region has 14 residues. Per the germline V gene, CDR1 is SGHRS and CDR2 is YFSETQ. V shed 0 bases and J shed 2 bases, with 7 bases lying between them. The CDR3 is CASSLDLNTDTQYF. The DNA for the CDR3 is TGCGCCAGCAGCTTGGATCTTAACACAGATACGCAGTATTTT.

J is TRBJ2-7 and V is TRBV11-3, with D tentatively TRBD2 (5 bases). The germline V gene has CDR1 SGHNT and CDR2 YENEEA. This CDR3 contains 14 residues. V gave up 0 bases and J gave up 3 bases, with 9 bases separating them. This chain's CDR3 is CASSLEASSYEQYF. CDR3 sequence (DNA): TGTGCCAGCAGCTTAGAGGCTAGCAGCTACGAGCAGTACTTC.

This clone was detected a few times. This chain connects TRBV11-3 to TRBJ1-1; D is unclear. Trimming took off 3 bases at V and 5 bases at J, with 10 bases between the two ends. Germline assignment: CDR1 SGHNT and CDR2 YENEEA. The CDR3 covers 13 residues. Here the CDR3 reads CASSFAPGTEAFF. CDR3 DNA sequence: TGTGCCAGCAGCTTCGCCCCGGGAACTGAAGCTTTCTTT.

This rearrangement joins TRBV27 to TRBJ2-3; 7 nucleotides line up with TRBD2. Trimming cost V 1 base and J 6 bases; bases outside gene matches: 16. The CDR3 loop spans 18 amino acids. In germline, CDR1 is MNHEY, CDR2 SMNVEV (reference sequence). The CDR3 DNA is TGTGCCAGCAGTTTATATCAGCGGGGCCCAAGCGGCTTGGATACGCAGTATTTT. Translation: CASSLYQRGPSGLDTQYF.